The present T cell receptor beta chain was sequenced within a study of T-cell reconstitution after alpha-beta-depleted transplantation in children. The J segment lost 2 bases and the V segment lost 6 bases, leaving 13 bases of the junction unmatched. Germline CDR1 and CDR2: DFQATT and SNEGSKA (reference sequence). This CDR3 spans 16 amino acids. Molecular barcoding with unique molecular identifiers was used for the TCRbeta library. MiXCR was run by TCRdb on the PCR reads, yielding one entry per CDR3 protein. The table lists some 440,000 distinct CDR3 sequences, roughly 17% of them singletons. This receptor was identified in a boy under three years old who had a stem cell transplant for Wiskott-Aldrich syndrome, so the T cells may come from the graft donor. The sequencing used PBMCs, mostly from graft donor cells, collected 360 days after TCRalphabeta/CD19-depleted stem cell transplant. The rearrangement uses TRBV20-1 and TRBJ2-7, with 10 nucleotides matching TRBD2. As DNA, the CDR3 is TGCAGTGCAATCGGTTGGGGAGCGGGAGGGCCCTACGAGCAGTACTTC. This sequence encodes CSAIGWGAGGPYEQYF.